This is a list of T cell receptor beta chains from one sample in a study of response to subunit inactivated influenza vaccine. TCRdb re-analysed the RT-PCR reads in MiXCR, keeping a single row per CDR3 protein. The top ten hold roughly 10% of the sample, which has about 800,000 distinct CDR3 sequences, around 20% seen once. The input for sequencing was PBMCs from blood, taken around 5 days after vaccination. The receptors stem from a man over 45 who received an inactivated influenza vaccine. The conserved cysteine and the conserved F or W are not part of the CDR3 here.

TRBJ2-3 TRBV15 ATSRDRLAGVQDTQY
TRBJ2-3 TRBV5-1 ASSLKGQGSSRSTDTQY
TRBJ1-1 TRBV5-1 ASSVQSDTEAF
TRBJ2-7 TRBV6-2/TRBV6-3 ASSFADREMDEQY
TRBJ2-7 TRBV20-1 SAGGGTGGYEQY
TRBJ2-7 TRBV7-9 ASSSLAGVAYEQY
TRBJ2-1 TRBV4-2 ASSRGEAVSSYNEQF
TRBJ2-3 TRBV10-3 AISESADTQY
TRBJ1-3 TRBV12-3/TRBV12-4 ASSLSIRNTIY
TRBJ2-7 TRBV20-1 SARVAYIGEQY
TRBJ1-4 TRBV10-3 AISESILEKLF
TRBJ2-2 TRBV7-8 ASSPSPARETGELF
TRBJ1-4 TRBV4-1 AFLQGASTNEKLF
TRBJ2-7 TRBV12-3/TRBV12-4 ASSFFSAEQY
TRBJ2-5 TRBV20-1 SATSQVNYQETQY
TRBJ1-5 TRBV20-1 SARDLPNSNQPQH
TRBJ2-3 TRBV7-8 ASSYRLVRDTQY
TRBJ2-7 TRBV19 ASSPSFGSYEQY
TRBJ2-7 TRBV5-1 ASSLTVSYEQY